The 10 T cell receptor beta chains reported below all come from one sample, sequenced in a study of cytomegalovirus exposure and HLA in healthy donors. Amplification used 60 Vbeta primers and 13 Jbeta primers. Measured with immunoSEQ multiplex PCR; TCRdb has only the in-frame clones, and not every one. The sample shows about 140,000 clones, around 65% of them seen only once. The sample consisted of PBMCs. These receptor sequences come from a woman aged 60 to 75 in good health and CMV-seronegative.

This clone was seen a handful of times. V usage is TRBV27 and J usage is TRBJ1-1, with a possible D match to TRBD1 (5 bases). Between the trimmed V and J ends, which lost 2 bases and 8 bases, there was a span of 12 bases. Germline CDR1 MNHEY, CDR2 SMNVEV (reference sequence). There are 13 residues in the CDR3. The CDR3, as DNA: TGTGCCAGCAGTTTAAAGGGGCAGGGAGAAGCTTTCTTT. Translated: CASSLKGQGEAFF.

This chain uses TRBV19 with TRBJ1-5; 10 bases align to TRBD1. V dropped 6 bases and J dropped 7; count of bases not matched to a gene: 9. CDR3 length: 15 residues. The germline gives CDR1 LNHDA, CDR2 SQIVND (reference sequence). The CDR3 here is CASSPTGGDFQPQHF. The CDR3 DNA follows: TGTGCCAGTAGCCCGACAGGGGGCGATTTCCAGCCCCAGCATTTT.

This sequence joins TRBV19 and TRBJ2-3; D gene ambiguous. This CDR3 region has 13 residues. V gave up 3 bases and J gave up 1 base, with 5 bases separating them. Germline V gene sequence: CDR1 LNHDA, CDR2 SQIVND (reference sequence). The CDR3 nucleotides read TGTGCCAGTAGTATTACAGGCACAGATACGCAGTATTTT. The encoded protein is CASSITGTDTQYF.

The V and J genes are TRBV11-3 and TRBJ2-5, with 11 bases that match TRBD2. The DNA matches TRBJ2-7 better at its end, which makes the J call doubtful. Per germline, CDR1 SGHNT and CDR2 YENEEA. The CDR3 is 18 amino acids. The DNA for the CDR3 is TGTGCCAGCAGCGGACTGGGACTAGCGGTGAGTGGGATCTACGAGCAGTACTTC. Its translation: CASSGLGLAVSGIYEQYF.

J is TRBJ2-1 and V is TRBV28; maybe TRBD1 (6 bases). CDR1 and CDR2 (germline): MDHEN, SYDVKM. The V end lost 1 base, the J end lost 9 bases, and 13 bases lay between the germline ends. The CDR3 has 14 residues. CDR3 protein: CASSLLQGPSEQFF. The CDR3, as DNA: TGTGCCAGCAGTTTATTACAGGGTCCAAGTGAGCAGTTCTTC.

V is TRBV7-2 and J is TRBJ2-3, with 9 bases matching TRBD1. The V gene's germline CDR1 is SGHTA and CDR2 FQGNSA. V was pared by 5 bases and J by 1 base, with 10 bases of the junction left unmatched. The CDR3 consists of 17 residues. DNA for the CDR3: TGTGCCAGCAGCCCTACACAGGGGGCTTGGGGCACAGATACGCAGTATTTT. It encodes CASSPTQGAWGTDTQYF.

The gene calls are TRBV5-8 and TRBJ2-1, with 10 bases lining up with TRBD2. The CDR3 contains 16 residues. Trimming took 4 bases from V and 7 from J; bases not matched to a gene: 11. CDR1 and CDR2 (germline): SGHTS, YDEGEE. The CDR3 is CASSAIKRGGINEQFF. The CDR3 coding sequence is TGTGCCAGCAGCGCTATCAAGCGGGGGGGAATAAATGAGCAGTTCTTC.

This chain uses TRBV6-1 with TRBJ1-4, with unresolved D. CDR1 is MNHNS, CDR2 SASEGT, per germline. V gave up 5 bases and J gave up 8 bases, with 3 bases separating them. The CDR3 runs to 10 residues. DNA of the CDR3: TGTGCCAGCAGTCGGGAAAAACTGTTTTTT. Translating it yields CASSREKLFF.

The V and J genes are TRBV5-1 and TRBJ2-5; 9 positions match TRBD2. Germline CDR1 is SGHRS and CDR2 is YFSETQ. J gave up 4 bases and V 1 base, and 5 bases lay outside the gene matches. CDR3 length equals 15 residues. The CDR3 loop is CASSLTGTSIETQYF. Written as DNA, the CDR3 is TGCGCCAGCAGCTTGACCGGGACTAGCATAGAGACCCAGTACTTC.

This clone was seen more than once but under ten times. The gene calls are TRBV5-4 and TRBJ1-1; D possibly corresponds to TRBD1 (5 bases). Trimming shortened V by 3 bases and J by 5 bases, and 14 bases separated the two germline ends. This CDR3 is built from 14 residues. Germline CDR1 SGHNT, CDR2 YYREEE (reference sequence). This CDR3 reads CASSYGHSLTEAFF. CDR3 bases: TGTGCCAGCAGCTACGGACATTCCCTGACTGAAGCTTTCTTT.